The 18 T cell receptor beta chains below were found in one sample sequenced in a study of identical twins. Via MiXCR, TCRdb re-called the 5' RACE reads, giving one row per CDR3 protein. This table holds some 900,000 distinct CDR3 sequences, roughly an eighth found once. These data are also associated with another study on yellow fever vaccine responses in identical twins.

The sequenced sample was PBMCs. The receptors stem from a woman between 18 and 29 years old in good health.

The gene calls are TRBV14 and TRBJ2-1; D is undetermined. The germline CDR1 and CDR2 sequences are SGHDN and FVKESK. The CDR3 spans 15 residues. Trimming removed 5 bases at V and 1 base at J, with 12 bases between. CDR3 sequence reads: CASSGLSKSYNEQFF. CDR3 DNA: TGTGCCAGCAGCGGCCTAAGCAAGTCCTACAATGAGCAGTTCTTC.

The chain has TRBV18 and TRBJ1-2, with TRBD1 as a possible D gene (5 bases). V lost 5 bases and J 4 bases, leaving 11 bases between the germline ends. This CDR3 contains 13 residues. In germline, CDR1 is KGHSH, CDR2 LQKENI. This CDR3 reads CASSGDGLYGYTF. CDR3 nucleotide sequence: TGTGCCAGCTCAGGGGACGGGCTCTATGGCTACACCTTC.

This clonotype occurred many times. The chain joins TRBV5-6 to TRBJ2-2; D remains ambiguous. The V gene's germline CDR1 is SGHDT and CDR2 YYEEEE. Trimming shortened V by 0 bases and J by 5 bases, and 11 bases separated the two germline ends. This CDR3 is 15 amino acids long. CDR3 bases: TGTGCCAGCAGCTTGGGGGCTTCTCAGACCGGGGAGCTGTTTTTT. Translated: CASSLGASQTGELFF.

J is TRBJ2-7 and V is TRBV2; no firm D call. This CDR3 is built from 12 residues. V was shortened by 2 bases and J by 2 bases, with 4 bases between the two germline ends. Germline V gene sequence: CDR1 SNHLY, CDR2 FYNNEI. CDR3 nucleotide sequence: TGTGCCAGCAGTGAATGGACCTACGAGCAGTACTTC. Protein: CASSEWTYEQYF.

This clonotype was observed a few times. The genes are TRBV6-5 and TRBJ1-6; TRBD1 is a possible D gene (6 bases). Germline V lookup: CDR1 MNHEY, CDR2 SVGAGI. V lost 4 bases, J lost 5 bases, and 15 bases lay in between. The CDR3 consists of 16 residues. CDR3 protein: CASSFTGPPNNSPLHF. The CDR3 DNA reads TGTGCCAGCAGTTTTACAGGGCCACCTAATAATTCACCCCTCCACTTT.

V is TRBV10-3 and J is TRBJ1-6; 12 bases fit TRBD1. The V and J ends lost 0 bases and 10 bases, in that order; junction bases with no gene match: 4. Germline V CDR1 and CDR2: ENHRY, SYGVKD. The CDR3 loop spans 16 amino acids. CDR3 sequence: CAISESRDRGHSPLHF. The CDR3 DNA reads as TGTGCCATCAGTGAGTCCAGGGACAGGGGGCACTCACCCCTCCACTTT.

The table lists this clonotype with many counts. The chain uses TRBV5-6 and TRBJ2-3; 8 nucleotides match TRBD2. CDR3 length equals 15 residues. V shed 6 bases, J shed 3 bases, and the junction held 9 bases outside the gene matches. Germline CDR1 and CDR2: SGHDT and YYEEEE. The CDR3 DNA sequence: TGTGCCAGCACCCCCAGGACTAGCTCGACAGATACGCAGTATTTT. Translation: CASTPRTSSTDTQYF.

This clonotype was seen a handful of times. The rearrangement uses TRBV20-1 and TRBJ1-6; D not resolved. Between the trimmed V and J ends, which lost 0 bases and 14 bases, there was a span of 17 bases. Per germline, CDR1 DFQATT and CDR2 SNEGSKA (reference sequence). This CDR3 contains 14 residues. This chain's CDR3 is CSARDPPGKSALHF. CDR3 in DNA: TGCAGTGCTAGAGATCCACCGGGGAAATCGGCCCTCCACTTT.

This clonotype was detected a few times. This sequence joins TRBV12-3 or TRBV12-4 and TRBJ1-1; D might be TRBD1 (6 bases). The CDR3 sequence is 13 residues long. With 6 bases removed from V and 4 bases from J, the gap between germline ends came to 12 bases. The DNA for the CDR3 is TGTGCCAGCAGAAATCAAGGGGGCACTGAAGCTTTCTTT. Translation gives CASRNQGGTEAFF.

This clonotype was counted ten times or more. The chain carries TRBV27 and TRBJ2-1; D perhaps matches TRBD1 (6 bases). The CDR3 extends over 14 amino acids. The V and J ends lost 6 bases and 5 bases respectively, with 14 bases between them. The germline V gene encodes CDR1 MNHEY and CDR2 SMNVEV (reference sequence). The CDR3 spells CASRLYRVDNEQFF. Written as DNA, the CDR3 is TGTGCCAGCAGACTATACAGGGTCGACAATGAGCAGTTCTTC.

This clonotype has a count of ten or more. This chain connects TRBV20-1 to TRBJ2-1; no reliable D call. The CDR3 sequence is 10 residues long. Germline CDR1 reads DFQATT; CDR2 reads SNEGSKA (reference sequence). Trimming removed 5 bases from V and 4 bases from J, with 3 bases in between. The CDR3 sequence: CSAHYNEQFF. CDR3 coding DNA: TGCAGTGCTCATTACAATGAGCAGTTCTTC.

The chain combines TRBV29-1 with TRBJ2-3; a possible D gene is TRBD1 (6 bases). The CDR3 length is 16 residues. Germline assignment: CDR1 SQVTM and CDR2 ANQGSEA. The V end was cut by 4 bases, the J end by 0 bases, with 17 bases between. Here the CDR3 DNA reads TGCAGCGTTGCGGACAGTCCCAATTCTAGCACAGATACGCAGTATTTT. Translation gives CSVADSPNSSTDTQYF.

This clonotype was recorded many times. This chain joins TRBV12-3 or TRBV12-4 and TRBJ1-5; D ambiguous. This CDR3 region has 16 residues. With 1 base removed from V and 2 bases from J, the gap between germline ends came to 12 bases. The DNA of the CDR3 is TGTGCCAGCAGTTTAGAGAAGGGTAGGGGCAATCAGCCCCAGCATTTT. Its protein product is CASSLEKGRGNQPQHF.

This clonotype was seen a few times. J is TRBJ2-5 and V is TRBV3-1, with 10 nucleotides matching TRBD1. The V and J ends lost 5 bases and 4 bases, in that order; junction bases with no gene match: 4. In germline, CDR1 is LGHDT, CDR2 YNNKEL (reference sequence). The CDR3 extends over 14 amino acids. The CDR3 protein is CASSGRDRGETQYF. CDR3 sequence (DNA): TGTGCCAGCAGCGGCCGGGACAGGGGAGAGACCCAGTACTTC.

The chain is built from TRBV11-2 and TRBJ2-2; 7 bases line up with TRBD2. J was trimmed by 0 bases and V by 1 base; bases with no gene match: 8. CDR1 is SGHAT and CDR2 is FQNNGV in the germline V gene. The CDR3 is 18 amino acids. The CDR3 protein is CASSLVNWGGSNTGELFF. The DNA of the CDR3 is TGTGCCAGCAGCTTAGTCAATTGGGGGGGGTCGAACACCGGGGAGCTGTTTTTT.

The V and J genes are TRBV6-2 or TRBV6-3 and TRBJ2-6; 7 bases match TRBD1. The length of the CDR3 is 16 residues. V trimming: 5 bases; J trimming: 2 bases; junction bases outside the gene matches: 6. The V gene's germline CDR1 is MNHEY and CDR2 SVGEGT. The CDR3 nucleotides are TGTGCCAGCAGTACCCTAGGGGGCCCTGGGGCCAACGTCCTGACTTTC. Amino acid sequence: CASSTLGGPGANVLTF.

This clonotype was observed a few times. This chain joins TRBV7-3 and TRBJ2-3; TRBD1 might be the D (5 bases). With the DNA end fitting TRBJ1-5 better, the J assignment may be wrong. Germline lookup yields CDR1 SGHTA and CDR2 FQGTGA. CDR3 length equals 18 residues. CDR3 loop: CASSLNPTGGRAEDTQHF. As DNA, the CDR3 is TGTGCCAGCAGCTTAAATCCAACAGGCGGGAGGGCCGAAGATACGCAGCATTTT.

This clonotype came up a few times. The chain combines TRBV24-1 with TRBJ2-7; D is ambiguous. The length of the CDR3 is 12 residues. V was trimmed by 1 base and J by 6 bases, leaving 6 bases between them. The germline V gene encodes CDR1 KGHDR and CDR2 SFDVKD. The CDR3 loop is CATSDLGVEQYF. The CDR3 DNA follows: TGTGCCACCAGTGATTTAGGTGTCGAGCAGTACTTC.